Here is one T cell receptor beta chain with its context. V dropped 6 bases and J dropped 5; count of bases not matched to a gene: 9. Germline CDR1 and CDR2: MNHEY and SVGEGT. The CDR3 loop spans 17 amino acids. These data are taken from a study of T cell repertoires in cytomegalovirus infection. TCRdb analysed the reads with MiXCR anew, one entry per CDR3 protein. The sample yields fewer than 250,000 distinct CDR3 sequences, 12% seen once. This chain connects TRBV6-2 or TRBV6-3 to TRBJ2-1, with 14 bases matching TRBD2. The specimen was PBMCs. This TCR came from a human donor in good health (CMV status not recorded). Some clones in this sample may be carry-over from other donors' samples. CDR3 sequence: CASSESGTSGGNNEQFF. DNA of the CDR3: TGTGCCAGCAGCGAGTCCGGGACTAGCGGGGGTAACAATGAGCAGTTCTTC.